Each of the 4 T cell receptor beta chains below was sequenced from the same sample in a study of T cell responses to AZD1222 COVID-19 vaccine. Profiled with immunoSEQ multiplex PCR; TCRdb holds only in-frame clones, not every one. In the table there are about 170,000 clones, around 88% of which are singletons. Source: peripheral blood, taken 28 days after the second AZD1222 dose. These receptors all stem from an adult who received the AZD1222 COVID-19 vaccine.

This chain connects TRBV6-2 or TRBV6-3 to TRBJ1-1; TRBD1 matches 9 bases. The CDR3 is 16 residues long. The trim removed 6 bases at V and 8 bases at J, leaving 16 bases unmatched. Germline CDR1 and CDR2: MNHEY and SVGEGT. The CDR3 DNA follows: TGTGCCAGCAGCCCAGCACCGGGACAGGGAGTAAGGGAAGCTTTCTTT. It codes for CASSPAPGQGVREAFF.

Concerning this clone itself: The same CDR3 arises from other DNA sequences in this sample as well. The gene calls are TRBV20-1 and TRBJ1-4, with no clear D. The germline V and J ends were trimmed by 6 bases and 8 bases, with 10 bases remaining between them. Germline lookup yields CDR1 DFQATT and CDR2 SNEGSKA (reference sequence). CDR3 length: 11 residues. The CDR3 nucleotides are TGCAGTGCCCGGAAGGGCGAAAAACTGTTTTTT. Protein product: CSARKGEKLFF.

This clone was detected once. J is TRBJ1-2 and V is TRBV7-9, with D tentatively TRBD1 (5 bases). The CDR3 spans 14 residues. Trimming took off 6 bases at V and 7 bases at J, with 18 bases between the two ends. CDR1 and CDR2 from the germline V gene are SEHNR and FQNEAQ (reference sequence). The CDR3 coding sequence is TGTGCCAGCAGTTCTAGGGCAGGGAATGTTGGCTACACCTTC. This encodes CASSSRAGNVGYTF.

The V call is TRBV5-8, the J call TRBJ1-4; D possibly corresponds to TRBD1 (6 bases). This CDR3 is built from 14 residues. Germline lookup yields CDR1 SGHTS and CDR2 YDEGEE. V lost 0 bases and J lost 9, with 12 bases in between. CDR3 in DNA: TGTGCCAGCAGCTTGGATTGGACAGCGCAAAAACTGTTTTTT. Protein sequence: CASSLDWTAQKLFF.